These 14 T cell receptor beta chains share one sample of origin, sequenced in a study of CD4+ T cells in melanoma (dated by TCRdb to between 2021 and 2024). The library was made by the immunoSEQ multiplex PCR assay. TCRdb limited this immuneACCESS table to in-frame rearrangements with V and J called. A share of clones is missing; checked studies link under half to unresolved V genes, and the rest is unexplained. The sample table holds 13,000 to 15,000 clones, of which 62% were seen once. The ten largest clones add up to approximately 14% of the sample. Sequencing was carried out using cells from a culture (not recorded whether cultured in vitro). These receptors were collected from a human donor with melanoma.

This clone was detected a few times. The same CDR3 is also encoded by other DNA sequences in this sample. The chain links TRBV5-1 to TRBJ2-5, with TRBD2 identical over 10 bases. CDR1 and CDR2 (germline): SGHRS, YFSETQ. This CDR3 region has 16 residues. V was pared by 1 base and J by 1 base, with 4 bases of the junction left unmatched. This CDR3 is CASSLRPSGGQETQYF. Here the CDR3 DNA reads TGCGCCAGCAGCTTGCGTCCTAGCGGGGGCCAAGAGACCCAGTACTTC.

CDR3 sequence reads: CASSQASVAGGRRGAGANVLTF. CDR3 DNA sequence: TGCGCCAGCAGCCAAGCTTCCGTGGCAGGCGGGAGGAGAGGGGCTGGGGCCAACGTCCTGACTTTC. The V call is TRBV4-1, the J call TRBJ2-6; 8 bases match TRBD2. J gave up 2 bases and V 1 base, and 19 bases lay outside the gene matches. The CDR3 runs to 22 residues. Germline V gives CDR1 MGHRA, CDR2 YSYEKL.

The rearrangement links TRBV7-3 to TRBJ2-3; the match to TRBD2 covers 16 bases. The germline V gene encodes CDR1 SGHTA and CDR2 FQGTGA. V was pared by 5 bases and J by 6 bases, with 5 bases of the junction left unmatched. The CDR3 runs 16 residues. CDR3 region: CASSTGTSGGVDTQYF. The CDR3 DNA reads as TGTGCCAGCAGCACCGGGACTAGCGGGGGGGTGGATACGCAGTATTTT.

This chain connects TRBV5-1 to TRBJ2-2; D call uncertain. The CDR3 has 14 amino acids. V dropped 1 base and J dropped 4 bases, with 8 bases sitting between them. CDR1 and CDR2 from the germline V gene are SGHRS and YFSETQ. The CDR3 DNA sequence: TGCGCCAGCAGCTTGTCCGGAGTCACCGGGGAGCTGTTTTTT. Protein: CASSLSGVTGELFF.

The rearrangement joins TRBV5-5 to TRBJ2-1, with D tentatively TRBD1 (6 bases). V was trimmed by 1 base and J by 6 bases, leaving 17 bases between them. This CDR3 is 16 amino acids long. The germline V gene encodes CDR1 SGHKS and CDR2 YYEKEE (reference sequence). CDR3 coding DNA: TGTGCCAGCAGCTTGTTTATGTGGACAGAAGGCAATGAGCAGTTCTTC. Translated, it gives CASSLFMWTEGNEQFF.

This clone is medium-sized by share. The chain employs TRBV6-1 and TRBJ2-6, with a possible D match to TRBD1 (5 bases). The ends were cut back, 6 bases at V and 3 bases at J, with 12 bases in the middle. Germline V CDR1 and CDR2: MNHNS, SASEGT. This CDR3 contains 15 residues. The CDR3 DNA reads as TGTGCCAGCAGGCCATGGGGCAGTGGGGCCAACGTCCTGACTTTC. Translation gives CASRPWGSGANVLTF.

This clone was detected only a few times. CDR3 sequence: CAWSVGFYEQYF. The DNA for the CDR3 is TGTGCCTGGAGTGTAGGGTTCTACGAGCAGTACTTC. The chain combines TRBV30 with TRBJ2-7, with D hard to call. The CDR3 spans 12 residues. Germline-derived CDR1 and CDR2 are GTSNPN and SVGIG (reference sequence). Trimming shortened V by 0 bases and J by 3 bases, and 6 bases separated the two germline ends.

This clone showed up just a few times. The V gene is TRBV4-2, the J gene TRBJ1-4; D is ambiguous. The ends were cut back, 0 bases at V and 6 bases at J, with 14 bases in the middle. There are 16 residues in the CDR3. Germline V gives CDR1 LGHNA, CDR2 YNFKEQ. The chain's CDR3 is CASSQERGSGDEKLFF. The CDR3 DNA reads TGTGCCAGCAGCCAAGAAAGAGGGAGTGGGGATGAAAAACTGTTTTTT.

The chain carries TRBV7-3 and TRBJ1-1, with 8 bases that match TRBD1. This CDR3 comprises 14 residues. Germline CDR1 is SGHTA and CDR2 is FQGTGA. J lost 8 bases, V lost 8 bases, and 13 bases had no gene match. CDR3 loop: CASAYGQGSIEAFF. CDR3 nucleotides: TGTGCCAGCGCCTACGGACAGGGCTCCATCGAAGCTTTCTTT.

This clone was counted a single time. V gene TRBV6-5 combines with J gene TRBJ1-1; D perhaps matches TRBD1 (5 bases). This CDR3 contains 14 residues. Germline lookup yields CDR1 MNHEY and CDR2 SVGAGI. Trimming took 5 bases from V and 6 from J, leaving 16 bases between them. The CDR3 DNA reads as TGTGCCAGCAGTGAAGTTAGGGGCACCTCTGAAGCTTTCTTT. The encoded protein is CASSEVRGTSEAFF.

This sequence joins TRBV5-5 and TRBJ2-2, with 8 nucleotides matching TRBD2. Germline V lookup: CDR1 SGHKS, CDR2 YYEKEE (reference sequence). V was pared by 2 bases and J by 7 bases, with 13 bases of the junction left unmatched. There are 17 residues in the CDR3. CDR3 protein: CASSFSLAGPWDGELFF. In nucleotides, the CDR3 is TGTGCCAGCAGCTTTTCCTTAGCGGGGCCTTGGGACGGGGAGCTGTTTTTT.

This clone came up once. The chain carries TRBV12-5 and TRBJ2-3; the match to TRBD1 covers 9 bases. The CDR3 is 19 amino acids. V was pared by 0 bases and J by 1 base, with 11 bases of the junction left unmatched. Germline CDR1 LGHNT, CDR2 FRNRAP. CDR3 in amino acids: CASGLVLLTRDRGTDTQYF. In DNA form, the CDR3 reads TGTGCTAGTGGTTTGGTGCTACTCACCCGGGACAGGGGCACAGATACGCAGTATTTT.

This rearrangement joins TRBV4-1 to TRBJ1-4; D is perhaps TRBD1 (6 bases). Germline V gene lookup returns CDR1 MGHRA and CDR2 YSYEKL. The CDR3 has 13 residues. Trimming removed 3 bases from V and 7 bases from J, with 9 bases in between. DNA of the CDR3: TGCGCCAGCAGCCAGAGGACAGCTGAAAAACTGTTTTTT. It is translated as CASSQRTAEKLFF.

This chain uses TRBV2 with TRBJ2-4; 9 nucleotides match TRBD1. The CDR3 runs 15 residues. Trimming cost V 4 bases and J 6 bases; bases outside gene matches: 7. The germline CDR1 and CDR2 sequences are SNHLY and FYNNEI. The CDR3 sequence is CASSVVGTGINIQYF. The DNA for the CDR3 is TGTGCCAGCAGTGTAGTTGGGACAGGGATAAACATTCAGTACTTC.